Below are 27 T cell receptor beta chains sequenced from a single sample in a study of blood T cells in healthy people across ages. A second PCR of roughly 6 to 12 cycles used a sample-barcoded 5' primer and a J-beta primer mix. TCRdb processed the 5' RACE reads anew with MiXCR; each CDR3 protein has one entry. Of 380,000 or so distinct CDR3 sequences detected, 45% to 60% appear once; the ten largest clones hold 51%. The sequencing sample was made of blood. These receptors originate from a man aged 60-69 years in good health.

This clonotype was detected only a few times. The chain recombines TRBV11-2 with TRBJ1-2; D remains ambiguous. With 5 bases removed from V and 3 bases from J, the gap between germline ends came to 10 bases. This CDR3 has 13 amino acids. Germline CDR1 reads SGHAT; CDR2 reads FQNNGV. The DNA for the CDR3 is TGTGCCAGCAGCGGCGGCAGGTACTATGGCTACACCTTC. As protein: CASSGGRYYGYTF. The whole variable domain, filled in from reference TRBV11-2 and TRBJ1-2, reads EAGVAQSPRYKIIEKRQSVAFWCNPISGHATLYWYQQILGQGPKLLIQFQNNGVVDDSQLPKDRFSAERLKGVDSTLKIQPAKLEDSAVYLCASSGGRYYGYTFGSGTRLTVV.

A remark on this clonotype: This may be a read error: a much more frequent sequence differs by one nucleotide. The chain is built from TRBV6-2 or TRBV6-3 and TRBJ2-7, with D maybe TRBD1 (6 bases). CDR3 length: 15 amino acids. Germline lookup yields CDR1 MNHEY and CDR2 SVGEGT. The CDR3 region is CASCPWKGHSYERYF. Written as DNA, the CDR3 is TGTGCCAGCTGTCCTTGGAAGGGACACAGCTACGAGCGGTACTTC.

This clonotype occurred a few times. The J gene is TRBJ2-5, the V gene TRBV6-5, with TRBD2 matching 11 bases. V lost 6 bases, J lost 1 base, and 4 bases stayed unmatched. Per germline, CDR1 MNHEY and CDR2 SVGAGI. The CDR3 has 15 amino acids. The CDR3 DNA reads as TGTGCCAGCAGCCGAGGACTAGCGGGCCAAGAGACCCAGTACTTC. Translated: CASSRGLAGQETQYF.

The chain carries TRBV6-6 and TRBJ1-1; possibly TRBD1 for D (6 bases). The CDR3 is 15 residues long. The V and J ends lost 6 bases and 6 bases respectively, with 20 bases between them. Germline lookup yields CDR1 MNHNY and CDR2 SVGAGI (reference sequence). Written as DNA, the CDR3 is TGTGCCAGCAGACCAAGGGGGGCTAATGATGCTGAAGCTTTCTTT. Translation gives CASRPRGANDAEAFF.

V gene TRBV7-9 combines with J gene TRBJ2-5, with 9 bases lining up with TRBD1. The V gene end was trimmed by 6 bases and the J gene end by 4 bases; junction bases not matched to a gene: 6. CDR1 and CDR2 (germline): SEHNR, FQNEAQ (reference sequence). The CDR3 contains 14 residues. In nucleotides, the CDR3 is TGTGCCAGCAGTTCTGCGGACAGGGGAGAGACCCAGTACTTC. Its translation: CASSSADRGETQYF.

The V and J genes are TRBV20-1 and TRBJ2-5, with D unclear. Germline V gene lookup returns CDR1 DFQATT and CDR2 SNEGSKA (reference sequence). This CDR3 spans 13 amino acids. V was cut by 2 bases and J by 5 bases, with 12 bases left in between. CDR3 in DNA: TGCAGTGCTAGAAACGTAGATACCGAGACCCAGTACTTC. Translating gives CSARNVDTETQYF.

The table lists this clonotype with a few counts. CDR3 nucleotide sequence: TGCAGTGCTAGGCGTCAGCAAAATCAGCCCCAGCATTTT. This encodes CSARRQQNQPQHF. The chain uses TRBV20-1 and TRBJ1-5, with D unresolved. V lost 3 bases and J lost 4, with 10 bases in between. Germline lookup yields CDR1 DFQATT and CDR2 SNEGSKA (reference sequence). CDR3 length: 13 amino acids.

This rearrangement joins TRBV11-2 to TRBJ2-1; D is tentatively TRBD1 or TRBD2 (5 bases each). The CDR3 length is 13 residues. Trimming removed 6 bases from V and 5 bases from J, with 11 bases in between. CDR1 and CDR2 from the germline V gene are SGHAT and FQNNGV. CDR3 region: CASRLGRNNEQFF. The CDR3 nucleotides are TGTGCCAGCAGACTGGGACGGAACAATGAGCAGTTCTTC.

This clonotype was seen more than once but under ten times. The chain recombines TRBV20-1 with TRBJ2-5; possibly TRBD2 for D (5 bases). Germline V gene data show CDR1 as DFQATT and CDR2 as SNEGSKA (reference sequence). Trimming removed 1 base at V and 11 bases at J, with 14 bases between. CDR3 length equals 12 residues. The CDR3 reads CSARGGMGEQYF. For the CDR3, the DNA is TGCAGTGCTAGAGGAGGAATGGGAGAGCAGTACTTC.

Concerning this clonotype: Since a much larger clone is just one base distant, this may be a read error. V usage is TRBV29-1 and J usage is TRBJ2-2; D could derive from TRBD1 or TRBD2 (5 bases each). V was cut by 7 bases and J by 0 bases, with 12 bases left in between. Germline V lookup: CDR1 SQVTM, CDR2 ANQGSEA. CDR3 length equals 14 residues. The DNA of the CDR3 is TGCAGCGCTGGGGGACGAACGAACACCGGGGAGCTGTTTTTT. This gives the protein CSAGGRTNTGELFF.

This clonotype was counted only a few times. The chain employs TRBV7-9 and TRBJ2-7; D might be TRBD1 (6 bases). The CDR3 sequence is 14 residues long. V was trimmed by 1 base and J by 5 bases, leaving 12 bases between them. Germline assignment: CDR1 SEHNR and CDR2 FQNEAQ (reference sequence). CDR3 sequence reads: CASSLGRGSDEQYF. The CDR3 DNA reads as TGTGCCAGCAGCTTAGGTAGGGGGTCAGACGAGCAGTACTTC.

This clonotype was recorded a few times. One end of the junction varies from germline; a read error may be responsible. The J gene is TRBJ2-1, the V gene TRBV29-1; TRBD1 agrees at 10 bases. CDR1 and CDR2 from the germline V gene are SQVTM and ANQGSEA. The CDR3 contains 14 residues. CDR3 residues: CSDRPGTGVREQFF. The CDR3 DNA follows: TGTAGCGATCGCCCCGGGACAGGGGTGCGGGAGCAGTTCTTC.

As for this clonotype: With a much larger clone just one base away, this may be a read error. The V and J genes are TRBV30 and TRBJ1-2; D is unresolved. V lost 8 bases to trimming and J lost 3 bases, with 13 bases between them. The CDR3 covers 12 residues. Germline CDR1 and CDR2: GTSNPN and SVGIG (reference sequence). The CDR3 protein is CARGVRDYGYTF. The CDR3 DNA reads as TGTGCCCGAGGCGTCCGAGACTATGGCTACACCTTC.

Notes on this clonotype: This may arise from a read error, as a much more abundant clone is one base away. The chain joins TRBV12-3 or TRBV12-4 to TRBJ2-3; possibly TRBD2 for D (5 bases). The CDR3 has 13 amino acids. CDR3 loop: CASRGAATDMQYF. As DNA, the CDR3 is TGTGCCAGCAGAGGAGCGGCCACAGATATGCAGTATTTT.

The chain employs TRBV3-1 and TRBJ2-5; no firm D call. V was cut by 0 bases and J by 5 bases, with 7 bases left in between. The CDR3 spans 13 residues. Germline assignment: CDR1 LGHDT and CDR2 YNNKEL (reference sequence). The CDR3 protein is CASSQDYLETQYF. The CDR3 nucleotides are TGTGCCAGCAGCCAAGATTATTTGGAGACCCAGTACTTC.

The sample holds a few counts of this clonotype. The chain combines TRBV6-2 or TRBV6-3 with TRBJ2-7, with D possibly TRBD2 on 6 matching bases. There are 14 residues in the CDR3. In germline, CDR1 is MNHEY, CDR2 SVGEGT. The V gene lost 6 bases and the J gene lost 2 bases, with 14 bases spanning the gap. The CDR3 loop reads CASRPSGDPYEQYF. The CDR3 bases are TGTGCCAGCAGACCCTCGGGAGACCCCTACGAGCAGTACTTC.

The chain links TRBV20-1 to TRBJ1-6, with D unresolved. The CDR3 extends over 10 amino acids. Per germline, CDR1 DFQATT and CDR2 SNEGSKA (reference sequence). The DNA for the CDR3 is TGCAACCGGACCAGCCGGGTTATCCACTTT. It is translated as CNRTSRVIHF.

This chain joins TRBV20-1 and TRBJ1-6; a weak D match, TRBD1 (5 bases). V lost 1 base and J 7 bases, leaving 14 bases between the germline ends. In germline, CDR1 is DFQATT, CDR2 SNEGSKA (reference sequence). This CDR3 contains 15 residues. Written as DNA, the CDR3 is TGCAGTGCTAGAGCCGGTGGGGCGAACAATTCACCCCTCCACTTT. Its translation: CSARAGGANNSPLHF.

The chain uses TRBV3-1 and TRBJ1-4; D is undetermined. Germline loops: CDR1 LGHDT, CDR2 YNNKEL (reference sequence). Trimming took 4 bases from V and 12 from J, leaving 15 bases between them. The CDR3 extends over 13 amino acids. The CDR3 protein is CASSPKGPGELFF. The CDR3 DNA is TGTGCCAGCAGCCCTAAGGGTCCAGGTGAACTGTTTTTT.

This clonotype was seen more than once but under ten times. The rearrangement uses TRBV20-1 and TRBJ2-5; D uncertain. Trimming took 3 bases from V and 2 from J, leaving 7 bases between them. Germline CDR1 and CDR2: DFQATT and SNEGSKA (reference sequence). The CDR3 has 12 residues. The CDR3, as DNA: TGCAGTGCTAGGGTCCCACAAGAGACCCAGTACTTC. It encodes CSARVPQETQYF.

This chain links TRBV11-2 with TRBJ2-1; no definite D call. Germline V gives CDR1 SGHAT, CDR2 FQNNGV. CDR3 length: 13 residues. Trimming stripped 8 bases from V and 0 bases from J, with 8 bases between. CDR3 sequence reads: CASAKGSYNEQFF. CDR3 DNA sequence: TGTGCCAGCGCAAAAGGCTCCTACAATGAGCAGTTCTTC.

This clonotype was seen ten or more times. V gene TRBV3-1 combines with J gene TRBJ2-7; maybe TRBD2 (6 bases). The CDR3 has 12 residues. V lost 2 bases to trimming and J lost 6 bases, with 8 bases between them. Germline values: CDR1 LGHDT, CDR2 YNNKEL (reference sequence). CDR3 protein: CASSQLGGEQYF. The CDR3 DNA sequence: TGTGCCAGCAGCCAATTGGGGGGCGAGCAGTACTTC.

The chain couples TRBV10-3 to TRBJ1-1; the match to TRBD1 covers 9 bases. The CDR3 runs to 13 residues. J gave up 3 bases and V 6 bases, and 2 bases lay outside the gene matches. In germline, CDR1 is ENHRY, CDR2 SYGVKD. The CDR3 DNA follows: TGTGCCATCAGAGACAGGGGGTACACTGAAGCTTTCTTT. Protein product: CAIRDRGYTEAFF.

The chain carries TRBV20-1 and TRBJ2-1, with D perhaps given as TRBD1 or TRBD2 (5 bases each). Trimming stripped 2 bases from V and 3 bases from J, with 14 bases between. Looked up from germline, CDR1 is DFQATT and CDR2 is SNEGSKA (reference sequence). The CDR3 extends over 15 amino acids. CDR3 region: CSARRRSGNYNEQFF. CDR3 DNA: TGCAGTGCTAGAAGGAGGTCAGGGAACTACAATGAGCAGTTCTTC.

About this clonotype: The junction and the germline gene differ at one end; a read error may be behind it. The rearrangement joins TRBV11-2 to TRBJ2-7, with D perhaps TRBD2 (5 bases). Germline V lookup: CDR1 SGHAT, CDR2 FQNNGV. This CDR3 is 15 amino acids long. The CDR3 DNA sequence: TGTGCCGGCAGCTTGGCCAGCGGCGAGTCCTACGAGCAGTACTTC. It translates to CAGSLASGESYEQYF.

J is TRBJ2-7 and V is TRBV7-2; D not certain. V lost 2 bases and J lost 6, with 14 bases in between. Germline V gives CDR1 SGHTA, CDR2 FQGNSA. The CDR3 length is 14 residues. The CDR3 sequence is CTSSLSHGSSEQYF. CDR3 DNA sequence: TGTACCAGCAGCTTATCCCACGGGTCGTCCGAGCAGTACTTC. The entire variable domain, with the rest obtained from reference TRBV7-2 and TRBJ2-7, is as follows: GAGVSQSPSNKVTEKGKDVELRCDPISGHTALYWYRQSLGQGLEFLIYFQGNSAPDKSGLPSDRFSAERTGGSVSTLTIQRTQQEDSAVYLCTSSLSHGSSEQYFGPGTRLTVT.

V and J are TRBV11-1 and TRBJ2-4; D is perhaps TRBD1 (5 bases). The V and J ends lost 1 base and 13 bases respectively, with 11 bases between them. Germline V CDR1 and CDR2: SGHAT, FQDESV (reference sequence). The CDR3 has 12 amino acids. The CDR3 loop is CASSLEGQEQYF. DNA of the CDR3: TGTGCCAGCAGCTTAGAGGGGCAAGAGCAGTACTTC.